This T cell receptor (beta chain) stems from a study of cytomegalovirus exposure and HLA in healthy donors. As concerns this clone: Antigen unknown.

Study-wide points: A later analysis linked a missense DCLRE1C variant to TCR beta V- and J-gene trimming.

PCR was performed using 60 Vbeta and 13 Jbeta primers. The assay was immunoSEQ multiplex PCR, and TCRdb's table has in-frame clones only and misses some. This table has 150,000 to 250,000 clones, 75% to 90% appearing once. Germline assignment: CDR1 MDHEN and CDR2 SYDVKM. The CDR3 is made up of 14 amino acids. The ends lost 1 base at V and 8 bases at J; junction bases unmatched: 7. Specimen: PBMCs. This chain links TRBV28 with TRBJ1-2, with 7 bases matching TRBD1. The TCR sequence derives from a woman aged 50 to 60 in good health and CMV-seropositive. The DNA for the CDR3 is TGTGCCAGCAGTTTATTAGGACAGGCTCACGGCTACACCTTC. Encoded protein: CASSLLGQAHGYTF.